This TCR beta chain appears in the sequencing data of a study of shared clonotypes between healthy human individuals. With respect to this clone: Its antigen is not known.

The donors, all of them Caucasian adults, lived in Nashville, Tennessee. Negatively enriched CD4+ T cells were divided by CD45RA into naive and memory. Sequencing was performed with immunoSEQ multiplex PCR; in TCRdb, only in-frame clones are kept and a portion is missing. The data show under 2.5 million clones, with around 92% seen just once and 0.37% held by the top ten. Findings and caveats of the study: Among non-shared clonotypes, generation probabilities were lower than among those shared by all four donors. A generally larger estimated richness was seen in naive subsets than in memory subsets.

The germline V gene encodes CDR1 SGHRS and CDR2 YFSETQ. The ends were cut back, 4 bases at V and 9 bases at J, with 14 bases in the middle. The CDR3 sequence is 13 residues long. This receptor was taken from a man in his late teens or twenties in good health. Some clones in this sample may be carry-over from other donors' samples. Sequenced input: naive CD4+ T cells from PBMCs. Subset described: CD45RA+ positively selected. The V call is TRBV5-1, the J call TRBJ2-4, with D possibly being TRBD1 (6 bases). The CDR3 loop reads CASSRLGAGIQYF. In nucleotides, the CDR3 is TGCGCCAGCAGCCGTTTGGGGGCGGGCATTCAGTACTTC.